This TCR beta chain was observed in a study of blood T cell repertoires in COVID-19. About the research overall: In each case, the material was cDNA or gDNA derived from T cells, B-cell-depleted T cells, or PBMCs.

The CDR3 spans 16 residues. CDR1 is LGHDT, CDR2 YNNKEL, per germline (reference sequence). V lost 0 bases and J lost 6, with 17 bases in between. Per the original data handling: Estimates of nucleated cell counts were drawn from the amplification of reference gene primers. Clones were read by immunoSEQ multiplex PCR, and TCRdb kept only the in-frame ones, dropping some. The V and J calls and clone size were taken over from that table, and D and trimming were inferred from the DNA. Altogether 250,000 to 300,000 clones are present, less than 90% being singletons, with the ten largest covering 4.6%. This TCR derives from a man aged 55 to 69 who had recovered from COVID-19. The sample was peripheral blood. This chain connects TRBV3-1 (or the pseudogene TRBV3-2) to TRBJ1-1; D possibly corresponds to TRBD1 (5 bases). CDR3 amino acids: CASSQDLGHVGAEAFF. The CDR3 DNA reads TGTGCCAGCAGCCAAGATCTCGGACACGTTGGGGCTGAAGCTTTCTTT.